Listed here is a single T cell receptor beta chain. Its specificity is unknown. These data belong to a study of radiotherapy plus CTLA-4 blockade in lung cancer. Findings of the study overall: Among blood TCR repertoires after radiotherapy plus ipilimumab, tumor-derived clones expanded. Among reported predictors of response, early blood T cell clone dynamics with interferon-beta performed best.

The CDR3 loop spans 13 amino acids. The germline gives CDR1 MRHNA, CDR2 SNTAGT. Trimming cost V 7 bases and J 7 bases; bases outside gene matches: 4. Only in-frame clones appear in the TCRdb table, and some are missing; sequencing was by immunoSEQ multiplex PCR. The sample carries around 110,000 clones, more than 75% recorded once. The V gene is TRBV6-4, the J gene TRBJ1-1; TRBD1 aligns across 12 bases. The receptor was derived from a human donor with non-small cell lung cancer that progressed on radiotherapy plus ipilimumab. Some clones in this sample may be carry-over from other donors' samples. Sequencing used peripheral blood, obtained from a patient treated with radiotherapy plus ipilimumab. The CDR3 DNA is TGTGCCAGCAAGGGACAGGGGGCGGGTGAAGCTTTCTTT. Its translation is CASKGQGAGEAFF.